This TCR beta chain was identified during a study of blood T cell repertoires in COVID-19. Method: immunoSEQ multiplex PCR; TCRdb's copy keeps in-frame clones and lacks some. The sample carries roughly 280,000 clones, around 90% recorded once. Germline V gene lookup returns CDR1 SGHRS and CDR2 YFSETQ. The CDR3 runs 15 residues. V shed 4 bases, J shed 6 bases, and the junction held 8 bases outside the gene matches. The specimen was PBMCs or T cells enriched from blood (not recorded which). This rearrangement joins TRBV5-1 to TRBJ2-4, with 9 bases fitting TRBD1. This TCR came from a woman aged 45-60 years who had recovered from COVID-19. The CDR3 here is CASSGTGTGRNIQYF. In nucleotides, the CDR3 is TGCGCCAGCAGCGGAACCGGGACAGGGCGAAACATTCAGTACTTC.